Listed here are 24 T cell receptor beta chains from one sample, sequenced in a study of early T cells in non-severe SARS-CoV-2 infection. A single record per CDR3 protein comes from TCRdb applying MiXCR to the 5' RACE reads. The data contain 25,000 to 30,000 distinct CDR3 sequences, 5.5% to 7.5% of them seen just once; the ten biggest clones take up over 30%. The source material was whole blood, sampled at baseline. Source of these receptors: an adult who was a healthcare worker with PCR-confirmed SARS-CoV-2 infection or an uninfected control (not recorded which).

This clonotype was seen more than once but under ten times. The V and J genes are TRBV18 and TRBJ1-5; D is undetermined. In germline, CDR1 is KGHSH, CDR2 LQKENI. The CDR3 has 17 amino acids. V was pared by 3 bases and J by 7 bases, with 22 bases between. CDR3 sequence (DNA): TGTGCCAGCTCACCTTTCTCTGTAGGCGAGAAGGGACAGCCCCAGCATTTT. Translated: CASSPFSVGEKGQPQHF. The whole variable domain, filled in from reference TRBV18 and TRBJ1-5, reads NAGVMQNPRHLVRRRGQEARLRCSPMKGHSHVYWYRQLPEEGLKFMVYLQKENIIDESGMPKERFSAEFPKEGPSILRIQQVVRGDSAAYFCASSPFSVGEKGQPQHFGDGTRLSIL.

This clonotype showed up many times. The V and J genes are TRBV4-1 and TRBJ2-3; D perhaps matches TRBD2 (6 bases). The germline gives CDR1 MGHRA, CDR2 YSYEKL. V was shortened by 4 bases and J by 2 bases, with 16 bases between the two germline ends. The CDR3 sequence is 16 residues long. Here the CDR3 DNA reads TGCGCCAGCAGCCTCACAAGGGAGGATTACACAGATACGCAGTATTTT. Its translation is CASSLTREDYTDTQYF.

This clonotype occurred many times. The chain couples TRBV20-1 to TRBJ1-2, with D uncertain. The CDR3 is 13 residues long. Germline CDR1 DFQATT, CDR2 SNEGSKA (reference sequence). With 0 bases removed from V and 4 bases from J, the gap between germline ends came to 9 bases. The CDR3 sequence is CSARDGSPYGYTF. Here the CDR3 DNA reads TGCAGTGCTAGAGATGGGTCTCCCTATGGCTACACCTTC.

This clonotype was seen many times. The CDR3 sequence: CASSYTGGAYEQYF. DNA for the CDR3: TGTGCCAGCAGCTATACAGGGGGAGCGTACGAGCAGTACTTC. V gene TRBV5-6 combines with J gene TRBJ2-7; TRBD1 agrees at 8 bases. The CDR3 consists of 14 residues. The V gene end was trimmed by 3 bases and the J gene end by 4 bases; junction bases not matched to a gene: 6. Germline V lookup: CDR1 SGHDT, CDR2 YYEEEE. Supplemented by reference TRBV5-6 and TRBJ2-7, the full variable domain reads DAGVTQSPTHLIKTRGQQVTLRCSPKSGHDTVSWYQQALGQGPQFIFQYYEEEERQRGNFPDRFSGHQFPNYSSELNVNALLLGDSALYLCASSYTGGAYEQYFGPGTRLTVT.

This clonotype came up a few times. This chain uses TRBV4-2 with TRBJ2-7; tentatively, D is TRBD2 (5 bases). Germline V gives CDR1 LGHNA, CDR2 YNFKEQ. The V end lost 0 bases, the J end lost 0 bases, and 15 bases lay between the germline ends. The CDR3 length is 17 residues. The DNA for the CDR3 is TGTGCCAGCAGCCAAGATTTGGTAGCGACCAGCTCCTACGAGCAGTACTTC. Protein sequence: CASSQDLVATSSYEQYF.

The chain carries TRBV20-1 and TRBJ2-2; weak D call: TRBD1 (6 bases). The CDR3 totals 15 residues. The V end lost 5 bases, the J end lost 2 bases, and 15 bases lay between the germline ends. The germline gives CDR1 DFQATT, CDR2 SNEGSKA (reference sequence). This CDR3 is CSALNRVVNTGELFF. CDR3 nucleotides: TGCAGTGCTTTAAACAGGGTAGTAAACACCGGGGAGCTGTTTTTT.

Many counts were recorded for this clonotype. The chain couples TRBV29-1 to TRBJ1-2; D remains ambiguous. In germline, CDR1 is SQVTM, CDR2 ANQGSEA. V dropped 4 bases and J dropped 3 bases, with 12 bases sitting between them. The CDR3 totals 13 residues. CDR3 amino acids: CSVGWGRDYGYTF. The CDR3 coding sequence is TGCAGCGTTGGGTGGGGAAGGGACTATGGCTACACCTTC.

The sample holds a few counts of this clonotype. V usage is TRBV7-2 and J usage is TRBJ2-2; 13 bases line up with TRBD2. This CDR3 has 17 residues. CDR1 SGHTA and CDR2 FQGNSA come from the germline V gene. With 5 bases clipped from V and 5 bases from J, the junction kept 8 bases outside the gene matches. CDR3 region: CASSLLGLAGATGELFF. DNA of the CDR3: TGTGCCAGCAGCCTGCTCGGACTAGCGGGGGCTACCGGGGAGCTGTTTTTT. The full variable domain, its missing parts supplied by reference TRBV7-2 and TRBJ2-2, is GAGVSQSPSNKVTEKGKDVELRCDPISGHTALYWYRQSLGQGLEFLIYFQGNSAPDKSGLPSDRFSAERTGGSVSTLTIQRTQQEDSAVYLCASSLLGLAGATGELFFGEGSRLTVL.

This clonotype came up a few times. The rearrangement links TRBV7-8 to TRBJ1-1, with 8 bases aligning to TRBD1. Per the germline V gene, CDR1 is SGHVS and CDR2 is FQNEAQ. The CDR3 consists of 15 residues. V lost 5 bases and J lost 5; bases outside the gene matches: 10. CDR3 residues: CASSTWTGRGTEAFF. CDR3 coding DNA: TGTGCCAGCAGCACCTGGACAGGGCGGGGGACTGAAGCTTTCTTT. Drawing the rest from reference TRBV7-8 and TRBJ1-1, the complete variable domain is GAGVSQSPRYKVAKRGQDVALRCDPISGHVSLFWYQQALGQGPEFLTYFQNEAQLDKSGLPSDRFFAERPEGSVSTLKIQRTQQEDSAVYLCASSTWTGRGTEAFFGQGTRLTVV.

This clonotype was counted ten times or more. This chain links TRBV29-1 with TRBJ1-3, with D possibly being TRBD1 (5 bases). In germline, CDR1 is SQVTM, CDR2 ANQGSEA. Between the trimmed V and J ends, which lost 1 base and 1 base, there was a span of 14 bases. There are 16 residues in the CDR3. The CDR3 coding sequence is TGCAGCGTTGAAGGTCGGGGACGCAAGTCTGGAAACACCATATATTTT. Translation: CSVEGRGRKSGNTIYF.

Many counts were recorded for this clonotype. The V gene is TRBV27, the J gene TRBJ1-2; D is uncertain. V was pared by 8 bases and J by 4 bases, with 11 bases between. Germline V gene data show CDR1 as MNHEY and CDR2 as SMNVEV (reference sequence). CDR3 length equals 12 residues. The CDR3: CASFTSTYGYTF. Here the CDR3 DNA reads TGTGCCAGCTTTACATCAACCTATGGCTACACCTTC.

This clonotype came up many times. The chain recombines TRBV27 with TRBJ2-2; 10 positions match TRBD2. The V gene's germline CDR1 is MNHEY and CDR2 SMNVEV (reference sequence). The junction had 8 bases not matched to a gene; V was cut back by 5 bases and J by 2 bases. The CDR3 contains 17 residues. The CDR3 region has the DNA TGTGCCAGCAGTCGCAGGCTAGCGGGGGTAAACACCGGGGAGCTGTTTTTT. Translation gives CASSRRLAGVNTGELFF.

Many counts were recorded for this clonotype. The chain links TRBV7-6 to TRBJ2-3; 11 bases fit TRBD2. Germline V lookup: CDR1 SGHVS, CDR2 FNYEAQ. After removal of 1 base from V and 0 bases from J, the junction contained 6 bases not matched to a gene. The CDR3 covers 18 residues. The CDR3: CASSLVRLAGTSTDTQYF. CDR3 nucleotide sequence: TGTGCCAGCAGCTTAGTTCGACTAGCGGGGACAAGCACAGATACGCAGTATTTT.

Ten or more counts support this clonotype. The rearrangement links TRBV30 to TRBJ1-5, with TRBD1 matching over 8 bases. Germline V gene sequence: CDR1 GTSNPN, CDR2 SVGIG (reference sequence). The CDR3 is made up of 12 amino acids. The junction had 10 bases not matched to a gene; V was cut back by 2 bases and J by 16 bases. The CDR3 sequence is CAWSRGTGEKHF. The CDR3, as DNA: TGTGCCTGGAGTCGAGGGACAGGAGAAAAACATTTT. Variable domain in full (rest from reference TRBV30 and TRBJ1-5): SQTIHQWPATLVQPVGSPLSLECTVEGTSNPNLYWYRQAAGRGLQLLFYSVGIGQISSEVPQNLSASRPQDRQFILSSKKLLLSDSGFYLCAWSRGTGEKHFGDGTRLSIL.

This clonotype was counted ten times or more. The rearrangement joins TRBV5-5 to TRBJ1-2; TRBD1 matches at 7 bases. The trim removed 2 bases at V and 4 bases at J, leaving 5 bases unmatched. The V gene's germline CDR1 is SGHKS and CDR2 YYEKEE (reference sequence). The CDR3 runs to 14 residues. The DNA of the CDR3 is TGTGCCAGCAGCTTCCAGGCAGGGGGCTATGGCTACACCTTC. The encoded protein is CASSFQAGGYGYTF.

The sample holds many counts of this clonotype. The chain is built from TRBV7-8 and TRBJ2-3; a weak D match, TRBD2 (5 bases). The V and J ends lost 5 bases and 7 bases respectively, with 22 bases between them. The CDR3 sequence is 16 residues long. Germline values: CDR1 SGHVS, CDR2 FQNEAQ. CDR3 in amino acids: CASSRGAILLRNTQYF. CDR3 sequence (DNA): TGTGCCAGCAGCCGGGGTGCGATCTTATTAAGGAATACGCAGTATTTT.

Points on this clonotype: With a much larger clone just one base away, this may be a read error. The rearrangement joins TRBV11-2 to TRBJ2-7, with unresolved D. Per germline, CDR1 SGHAT and CDR2 FQNNGV. This CDR3 is built from 14 residues. CDR3 loop: CASTLSPSSYKQYF. As DNA, the CDR3 is TGTGCCAGCACCCTTTCCCCATCCTCCTACAAGCAGTACTTC.

This clonotype was seen ten or more times. The V and J genes are TRBV5-1 and TRBJ1-3; tentatively, D is TRBD1 (6 bases). Germline loops: CDR1 SGHRS, CDR2 YFSETQ. V was shortened by 5 bases and J by 0 bases, with 15 bases between the two germline ends. The CDR3 loop spans 16 amino acids. CDR3: CASRGGHPFSGNTIYF. In nucleotides, the CDR3 is TGCGCCAGCAGAGGGGGGCACCCATTCTCTGGAAACACCATATATTTT. The full variable domain, completed using reference TRBV5-1 and TRBJ1-3, is KAGVTQTPRYLIKTRGQQVTLSCSPISGHRSVSWYQQTPGQGLQFLFEYFSETQRNKGNFPGRFSGRQFSNSRSEMNVSTLELGDSALYLCASRGGHPFSGNTIYFGEGSWLTVV.

In its sample, this clonotype was seen many times. The V call is TRBV29-1, the J call TRBJ1-3; D remains ambiguous. The length of the CDR3 is 13 residues. The germline gives CDR1 SQVTM, CDR2 ANQGSEA. Trimming removed 7 bases from V and 0 bases from J, with 10 bases in between. CDR3 sequence reads: CSGSTNSGNTIYF. CDR3 nucleotides: TGCAGCGGAAGCACCAACTCTGGAAACACCATATATTTT.

This clonotype was observed many times. This chain connects TRBV12-3 or TRBV12-4 to TRBJ1-5, with 8 bases matching TRBD1. Unmatched junction bases numbered 7, after V lost 3 bases and J lost 6 bases. The CDR3 covers 15 residues. CDR3 sequence reads: CASSFRQGMVQPQHF. The CDR3 coding sequence is TGTGCCAGCAGTTTCCGACAGGGGATGGTTCAGCCCCAGCATTTT.

There are a few counts of this clonotype. V and J are TRBV7-8 and TRBJ2-7; 11 bases map to TRBD2. V lost 7 bases to trimming and J lost 3 bases; unmatched junction nucleotides: 8. The CDR3 loop spans 15 amino acids. Per the germline V gene, CDR1 is SGHVS and CDR2 is FQNEAQ. CDR3 sequence reads: CASTPTGLAVYEQYF. The DNA for the CDR3 is TGTGCCAGCACCCCAACGGGACTAGCGGTCTACGAGCAGTACTTC.

This clonotype appeared many times. This chain links TRBV18 with TRBJ1-4; TRBD1 matches 8 bases. V lost 4 bases and J lost 2; bases outside the gene matches: 9. The CDR3 is made up of 17 amino acids. Germline V gene data show CDR1 as KGHSH and CDR2 as LQKENI. DNA of the CDR3: TGTGCCAGCTCACGAGCCAACAGACAGGGGACTAATGAAAAACTGTTTTTT. It yields the protein CASSRANRQGTNEKLFF.

The table lists this clonotype with many counts. The rearrangement links TRBV7-2 to TRBJ1-1; D unresolved. V was trimmed by 4 bases and J by 2 bases, leaving 8 bases between them. The CDR3 runs to 13 residues. Germline CDR1 SGHTA, CDR2 FQGNSA. CDR3 loop: CASSSQLNTEAFF. CDR3 sequence (DNA): TGTGCCAGCAGCTCACAGTTAAACACTGAAGCTTTCTTT.

This clonotype came up many times. The gene calls are TRBV5-5 and TRBJ2-5, with TRBD2 identical over 9 bases. Germline CDR1 SGHKS, CDR2 YYEKEE (reference sequence). The CDR3 covers 14 residues. With V trimmed by 7 bases and J by 9 bases, 13 bases remained unmatched. Here the CDR3 reads CASHGVAGEYAQYF. DNA for the CDR3: TGTGCCAGCCATGGAGTAGCGGGGGAATATGCCCAGTACTTC.